A single sample gave rise to the 3 T cell receptor beta chains below, sequenced in a study of molecular identifiers for immune sequencing clone quantification. One entry per CDR3 protein results from TCRdb running MiXCR on the PCR reads. The sample holds around 460,000 distinct CDR3 sequences, around 23% seen once. Sequencing was done on a sample of naive CD8+ T cells from blood, with Jurkat cell RNA spiked in. Described subset: FACS-sorted CD8+CD4-CCR7+CD45RA+ naive T cells. Every receptor here comes from a human donor in good health. Some libraries in this study had Jurkat cell RNA spiked in.

This clonotype was counted ten times or more. The rearrangement joins TRBV6-6 to TRBJ2-3; D is ambiguous. The CDR3 extends over 10 amino acids. V was pared by 6 bases and J by 7 bases, with 5 bases between. The germline V gene has CDR1 MNHNY and CDR2 SVGAGI (reference sequence). The CDR3 loop reads CASSGHTQYF. The CDR3 DNA follows: TGTGCCAGCAGCGGCCATACGCAGTATTTT.

This clonotype was seen only a few times. The rearrangement joins TRBV5-8 to TRBJ1-1; TRBD1 matches 7 bases. V was pared by 6 bases and J by 3 bases, with 11 bases of the junction left unmatched. Germline V gene lookup returns CDR1 SGHTS and CDR2 YDEGEE. The CDR3 totals 15 residues. The CDR3 reads CASTDRIQGDTEAFF. CDR3 DNA: TGTGCCAGCACCGACAGAATCCAGGGGGACACTGAAGCTTTCTTT.

This chain uses TRBV7-9 with TRBJ2-2; D gene ambiguous. The CDR3 has 16 residues. CDR1 is SEHNR and CDR2 is FQNEAQ in the germline V gene (reference sequence). V lost 7 bases and J 3 bases, leaving 18 bases between the germline ends. The CDR3 sequence: CASNSVAGDDTGELFF. The DNA for the CDR3 is TGTGCCAGCAACTCAGTAGCTGGAGACGACACCGGGGAGCTGTTTTTT.